This T cell receptor (beta chain) was identified during a study of post-analysis software for immune sequencing data. For the study at large: Disease trajectories encompassed relapsing-remitting, secondary progressive and progressive-relapsing multiple sclerosis. Whole-study results and caveats: TRBV segments more frequent in patients than in controls numbered roughly 5 and included TRBV5-6, TRBV5-1 and TRBV20-1. The authors found that F measure strongly co-clustered same-batch samples. Multiple sclerosis patients had significantly lower normalized Chao1 diversity than controls.

cDNA libraries of TCR beta carried unique molecular identifiers. Once about 0.95 to 10 million T cells were used, roughly 500,000 cDNA molecules resulted. TCRdb recomputed calls from the PCR reads with MiXCR, one row per CDR3 protein. Of more than 450,000 distinct CDR3 sequences detected, about 40% appear once; the ten largest clones hold more than 1.5%. Germline CDR1 is SGHRS and CDR2 is YFSETQ. With 0 bases removed from V and 7 bases from J, the gap between germline ends came to 10 bases. The CDR3 totals 13 residues. As for this clonotype: Its cognate antigen is unknown.

The clonotype originates from a girl between 10 and 17 years old with multiple sclerosis. The sequencing sample was made of blood. The rearrangement links TRBV5-1 to TRBJ1-2; no definite D call. The CDR3 sequence: CASSLVLGSGYTF. CDR3 DNA: TGCGCCAGCAGCTTGGTTCTCGGTTCTGGCTACACCTTC.